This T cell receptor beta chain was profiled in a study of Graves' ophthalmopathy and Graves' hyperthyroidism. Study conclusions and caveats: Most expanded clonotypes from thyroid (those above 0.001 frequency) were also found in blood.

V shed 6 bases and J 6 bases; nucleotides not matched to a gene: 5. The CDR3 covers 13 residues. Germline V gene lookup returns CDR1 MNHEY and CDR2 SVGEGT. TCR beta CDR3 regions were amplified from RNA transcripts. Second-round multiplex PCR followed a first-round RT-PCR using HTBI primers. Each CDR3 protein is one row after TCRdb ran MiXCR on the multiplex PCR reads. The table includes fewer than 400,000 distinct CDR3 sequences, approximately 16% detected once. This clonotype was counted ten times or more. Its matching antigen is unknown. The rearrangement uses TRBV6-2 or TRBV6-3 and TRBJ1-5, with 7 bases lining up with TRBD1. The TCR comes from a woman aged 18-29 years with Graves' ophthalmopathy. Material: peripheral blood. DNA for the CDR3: TGTGCCAGCAGCCCAAGGACAGGTCAGCCCCAGCATTTT. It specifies CASSPRTGQPQHF.